The T cell receptor (beta chain) described here comes from a study of metastatic and nonmetastatic thyroid tumors. Study background: Repertoires from malignant and benign thyroid patients were compared across blood and tumor or nodule tissue.

No patient had received any treatment before thyroid surgery. TCRdb re-analyzed the PCR reads using MiXCR. The sample lists approximately 74,000 clones, more than 13% occurring once. CDR1 SGHAT and CDR2 FQNNGV come from the germline V gene. The CDR3 is made up of 15 amino acids. The V end was cut by 4 bases, the J end by 8 bases, with 20 bases between. Concerning this clone: The antigen is unknown.

Findings of the study overall: Malignant tumors reportedly showed significantly higher TCR beta diversity than benign nodules in both blood and tumor.

Sequenced material: blood. The sequence was collected from a male donor with papillary thyroid cancer or a benign thyroid nodule (not recorded which). Some clones in this sample may be carry-over from other donors' samples. V gene TRBV11-2 combines with J gene TRBJ1-2, with D perhaps TRBD1 (5 bases). This CDR3 reads CASSSIRGPRGGYTF. CDR3 bases: TGTGCCAGCAGCTCCATTCGGGGTCCAAGGGGAGGCTACACCTTC.